This T cell receptor (beta chain) was documented in a study of regulatory dendritic cells for organ transplantation. CDR1 is LGHNA and CDR2 is YNFKEQ in the germline V gene. The CDR3 runs 16 residues. The V and J ends lost 1 base and 2 bases respectively, with 11 bases between them. The data were produced by immunoSEQ multiplex PCR, yet TCRdb's version contains in-frame clones alone and is incomplete. Of about 10,000 clones in the sample, 72% were seen once. Remarks on this clone: Its target is not known.

Study results and limitations: Memory T cells were less diverse than naive, with memory CD8+ most oligoclonal. Considerable individual heterogeneity was seen in alloreactive memory CD8+ T cells. Mature dendritic cells appeared to drive more memory CD8+ clonal expansion than regulatory ones.

Memory T cells were CD45RO+, naive were CD45RA+, sorted by FACS. The rearrangement uses TRBV4-2 and TRBJ2-2, with D possibly being TRBD2 (5 bases). Material for sequencing was memory CD8+ T cells from blood. Subset defined: CD45RO+ memory T cells. This TCR was sampled from a human donor in good health. CDR3 sequence (DNA): TGTGCCAGCAGCCAAGTGGCAGCGGTTAACACCGGGGAGCTGTTTTTT. Translating it yields CASSQVAAVNTGELFF.